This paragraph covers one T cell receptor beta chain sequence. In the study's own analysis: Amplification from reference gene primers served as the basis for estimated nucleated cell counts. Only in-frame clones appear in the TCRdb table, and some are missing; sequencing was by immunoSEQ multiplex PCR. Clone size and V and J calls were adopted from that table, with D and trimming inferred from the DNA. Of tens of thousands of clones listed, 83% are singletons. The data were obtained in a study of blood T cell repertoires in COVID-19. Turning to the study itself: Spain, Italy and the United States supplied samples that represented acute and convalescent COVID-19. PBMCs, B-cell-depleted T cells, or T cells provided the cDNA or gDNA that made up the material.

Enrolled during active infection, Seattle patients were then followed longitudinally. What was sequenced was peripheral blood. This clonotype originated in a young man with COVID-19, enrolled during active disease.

The CDR3 loop reads CASSPTGGGGNQPQHF. CDR3 bases: TGTGCCAGCAGCCCGACAGGCGGGGGTGGCAATCAGCCCCAGCATTTT. V usage is TRBV2 and J usage is TRBJ1-5, with a weak D call TRBD1 (6 bases). The CDR3 is made up of 16 amino acids. Trimming removed 6 bases from V and 2 bases from J, with 17 bases in between. In germline, CDR1 is SNHLY, CDR2 FYNNEI.